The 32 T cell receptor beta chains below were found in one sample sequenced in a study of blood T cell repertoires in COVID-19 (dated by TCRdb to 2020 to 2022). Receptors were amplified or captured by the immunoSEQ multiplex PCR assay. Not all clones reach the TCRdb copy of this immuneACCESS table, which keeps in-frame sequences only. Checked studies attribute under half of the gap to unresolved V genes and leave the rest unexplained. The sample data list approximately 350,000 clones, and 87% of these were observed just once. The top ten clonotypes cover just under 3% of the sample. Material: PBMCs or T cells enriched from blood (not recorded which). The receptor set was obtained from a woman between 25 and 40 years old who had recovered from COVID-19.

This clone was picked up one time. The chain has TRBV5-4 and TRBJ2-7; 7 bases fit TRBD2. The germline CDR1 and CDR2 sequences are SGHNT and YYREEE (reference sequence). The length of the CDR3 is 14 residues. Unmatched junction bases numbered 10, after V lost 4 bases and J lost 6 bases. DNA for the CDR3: TGTGCCAGCAGCCTTCCTGGCGGGAGCGGCGAGCAGTACTTC. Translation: CASSLPGGSGEQYF.

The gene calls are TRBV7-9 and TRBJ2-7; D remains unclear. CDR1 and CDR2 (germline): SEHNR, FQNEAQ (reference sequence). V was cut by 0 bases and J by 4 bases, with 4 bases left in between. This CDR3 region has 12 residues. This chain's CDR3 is CASSLALYEQYF. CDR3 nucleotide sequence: TGTGCCAGCAGCTTAGCCCTTTACGAGCAGTACTTC.

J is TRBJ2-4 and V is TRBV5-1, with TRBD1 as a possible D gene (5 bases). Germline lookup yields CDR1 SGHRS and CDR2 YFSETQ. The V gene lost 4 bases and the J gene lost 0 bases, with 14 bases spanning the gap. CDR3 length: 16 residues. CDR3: CASSATASLAKNIQYF. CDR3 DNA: TGCGCCAGCAGCGCGACAGCGAGCCTAGCCAAAAACATTCAGTACTTC.

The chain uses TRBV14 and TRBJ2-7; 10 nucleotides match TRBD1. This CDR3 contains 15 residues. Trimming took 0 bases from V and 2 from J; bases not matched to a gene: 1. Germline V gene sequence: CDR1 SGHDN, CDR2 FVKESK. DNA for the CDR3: TGTGCCAGCAGCCAAGAGGGACAGGGGACCTACGAGCAGTACTTC. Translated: CASSQEGQGTYEQYF.

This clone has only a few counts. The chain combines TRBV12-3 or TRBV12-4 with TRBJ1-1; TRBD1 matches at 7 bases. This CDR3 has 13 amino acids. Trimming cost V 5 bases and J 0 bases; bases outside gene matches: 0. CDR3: CASSGQVNTEAFF. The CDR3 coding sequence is TGTGCCAGCAGTGGACAGGTGAACACTGAAGCTTTCTTT.

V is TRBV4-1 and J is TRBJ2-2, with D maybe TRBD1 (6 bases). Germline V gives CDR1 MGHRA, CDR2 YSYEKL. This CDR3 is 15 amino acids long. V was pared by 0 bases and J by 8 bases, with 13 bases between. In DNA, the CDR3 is TGCGCCAGCAGCCAAGATTGGGGGCTGGCAGGGGAGCTGTTTTTT. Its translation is CASSQDWGLAGELFF.

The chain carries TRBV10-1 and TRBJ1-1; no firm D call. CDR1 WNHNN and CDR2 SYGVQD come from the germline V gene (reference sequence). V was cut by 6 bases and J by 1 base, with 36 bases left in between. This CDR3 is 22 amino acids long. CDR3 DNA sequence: TGCGCCAGCAGGGGGATCCGGACTACACCGCGCTCCCCAGAGCCCCCGAACACTGAAGCTTTCTTT. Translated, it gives CASRGIRTTPRSPEPPNTEAFF.

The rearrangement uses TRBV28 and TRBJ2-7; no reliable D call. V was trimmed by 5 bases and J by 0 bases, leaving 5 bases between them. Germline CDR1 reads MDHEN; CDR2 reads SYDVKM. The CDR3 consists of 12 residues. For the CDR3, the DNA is TGTGCCAGCAGTACATACTCCTACGAGCAGTACTTC. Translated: CASSTYSYEQYF.

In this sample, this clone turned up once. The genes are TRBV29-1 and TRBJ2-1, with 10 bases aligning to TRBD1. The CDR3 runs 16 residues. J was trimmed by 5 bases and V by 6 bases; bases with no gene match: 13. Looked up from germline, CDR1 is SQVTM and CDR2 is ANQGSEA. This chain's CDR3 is CSVDDPGTGVNNEQFF. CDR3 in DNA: TGCAGCGTCGACGATCCCGGGACAGGGGTTAACAATGAGCAGTTCTTC.

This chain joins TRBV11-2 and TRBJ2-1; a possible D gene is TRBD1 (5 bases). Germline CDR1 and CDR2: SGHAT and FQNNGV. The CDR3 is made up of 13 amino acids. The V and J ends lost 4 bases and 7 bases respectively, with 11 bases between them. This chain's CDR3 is CASSWGTVNEQFF. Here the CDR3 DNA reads TGTGCCAGCAGCTGGGGCACGGTGAATGAGCAGTTCTTC.

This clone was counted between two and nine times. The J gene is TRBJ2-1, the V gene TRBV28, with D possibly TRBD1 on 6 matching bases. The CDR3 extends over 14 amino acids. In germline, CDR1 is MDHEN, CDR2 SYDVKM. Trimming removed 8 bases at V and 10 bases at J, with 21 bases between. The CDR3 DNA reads TGTGCCAGCCAATATTGGGATTCAGGGGTCGAGCAGTTCTTC. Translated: CASQYWDSGVEQFF.

CDR3: CAEGAYRGYTEAFF. CDR3 coding DNA: TGTGCCGAAGGCGCCTACAGGGGTTACACTGAAGCTTTCTTT. The gene calls are TRBV2 and TRBJ1-1, with 7 positions matching TRBD1. Germline V CDR1 and CDR2: SNHLY, FYNNEI. There are 14 residues in the CDR3. Trimming took 11 bases from V and 3 from J; bases not matched to a gene: 12.

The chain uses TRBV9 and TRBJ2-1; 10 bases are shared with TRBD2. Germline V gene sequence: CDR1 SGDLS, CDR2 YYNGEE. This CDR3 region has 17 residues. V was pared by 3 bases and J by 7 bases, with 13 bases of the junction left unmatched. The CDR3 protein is CASSEGDPGLAINEQFF. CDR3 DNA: TGTGCCAGCAGCGAGGGAGATCCGGGACTAGCGATAAATGAGCAGTTCTTC.

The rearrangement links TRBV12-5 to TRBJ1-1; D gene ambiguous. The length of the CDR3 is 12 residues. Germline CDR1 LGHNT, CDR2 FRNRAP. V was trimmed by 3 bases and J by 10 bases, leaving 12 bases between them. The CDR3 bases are TGTGCTAGTGGTTTCCGGGAGAAGGGAGCTTTCTTT. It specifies CASGFREKGAFF.

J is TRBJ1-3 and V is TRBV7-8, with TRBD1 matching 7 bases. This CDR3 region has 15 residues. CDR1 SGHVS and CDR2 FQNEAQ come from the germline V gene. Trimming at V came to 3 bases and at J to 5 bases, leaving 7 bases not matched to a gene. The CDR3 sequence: CASSLGAGGRNTIYF. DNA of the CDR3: TGTGCCAGCAGCTTGGGGGCAGGGGGACGAAACACCATATATTTT. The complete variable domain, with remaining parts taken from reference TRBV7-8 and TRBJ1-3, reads GAGVSQSPRYKVAKRGQDVALRCDPISGHVSLFWYQQALGQGPEFLTYFQNEAQLDKSGLPSDRFFAERPEGSVSTLKIQRTQQEDSAVYLCASSLGAGGRNTIYFGEGSWLTVV.

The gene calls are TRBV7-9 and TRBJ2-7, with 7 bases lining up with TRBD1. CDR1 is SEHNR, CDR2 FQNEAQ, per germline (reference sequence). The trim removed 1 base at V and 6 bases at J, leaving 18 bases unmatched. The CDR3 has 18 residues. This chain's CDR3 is CASSLGTGPLRLFSEQYF. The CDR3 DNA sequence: TGTGCCAGCAGCTTAGGGACAGGCCCCTTGAGGCTCTTCTCCGAGCAGTACTTC.

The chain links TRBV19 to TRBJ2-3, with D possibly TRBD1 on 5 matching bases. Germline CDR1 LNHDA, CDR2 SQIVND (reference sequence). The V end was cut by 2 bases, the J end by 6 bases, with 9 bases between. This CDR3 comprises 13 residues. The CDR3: CASSISSGDTQYF. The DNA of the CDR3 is TGTGCCAGTAGTATATCCTCAGGGGATACGCAGTATTTT.

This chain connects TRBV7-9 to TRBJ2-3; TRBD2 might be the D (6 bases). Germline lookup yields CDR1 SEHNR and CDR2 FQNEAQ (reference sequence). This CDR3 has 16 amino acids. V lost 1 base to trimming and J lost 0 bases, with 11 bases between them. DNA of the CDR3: TGTGCCAGCAGCTTAGTTGGCGGGGCTAGCACAGATACGCAGTATTTT. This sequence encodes CASSLVGGASTDTQYF.

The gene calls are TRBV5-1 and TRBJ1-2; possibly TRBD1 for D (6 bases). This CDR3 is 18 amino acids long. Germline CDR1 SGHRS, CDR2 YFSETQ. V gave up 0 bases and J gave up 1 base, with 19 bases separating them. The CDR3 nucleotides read TGCGCCAGCAGCTTGGGGGCGAGGGTGACAGGAGTTAACTATGGCTACACCTTC. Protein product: CASSLGARVTGVNYGYTF. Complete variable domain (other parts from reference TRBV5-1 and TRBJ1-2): KAGVTQTPRYLIKTRGQQVTLSCSPISGHRSVSWYQQTPGQGLQFLFEYFSETQRNKGNFPGRFSGRQFSNSRSEMNVSTLELGDSALYLCASSLGARVTGVNYGYTFGSGTRLTVV.

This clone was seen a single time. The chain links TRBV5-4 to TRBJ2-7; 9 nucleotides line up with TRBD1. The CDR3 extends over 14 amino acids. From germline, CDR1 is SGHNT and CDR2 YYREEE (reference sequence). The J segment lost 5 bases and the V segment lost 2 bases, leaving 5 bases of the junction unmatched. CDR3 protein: CASSFRDRVHEQYF. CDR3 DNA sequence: TGTGCCAGCAGCTTCCGGGACAGGGTGCACGAGCAGTACTTC.

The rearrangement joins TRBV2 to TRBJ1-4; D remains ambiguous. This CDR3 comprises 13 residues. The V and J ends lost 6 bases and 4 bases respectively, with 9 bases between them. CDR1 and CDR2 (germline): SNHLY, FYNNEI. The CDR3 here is CASSPQFNEKLFF. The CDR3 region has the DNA TGTGCCAGCAGCCCCCAGTTTAATGAAAAACTGTTTTTT.

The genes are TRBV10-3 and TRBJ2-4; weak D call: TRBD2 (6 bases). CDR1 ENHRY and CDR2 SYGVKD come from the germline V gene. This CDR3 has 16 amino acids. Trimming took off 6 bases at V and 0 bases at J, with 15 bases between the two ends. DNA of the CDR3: TGTGCCATCAGGGGACTCCACCTTCTAGCCAAAAACATTCAGTACTTC. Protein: CAIRGLHLLAKNIQYF.

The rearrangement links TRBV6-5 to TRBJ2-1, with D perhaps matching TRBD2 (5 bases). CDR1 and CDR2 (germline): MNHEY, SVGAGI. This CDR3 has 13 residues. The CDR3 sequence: CVSRASFYNEQFF. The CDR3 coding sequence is TGTGTCTCTCGGGCTAGCTTCTACAATGAGCAGTTCTTC.

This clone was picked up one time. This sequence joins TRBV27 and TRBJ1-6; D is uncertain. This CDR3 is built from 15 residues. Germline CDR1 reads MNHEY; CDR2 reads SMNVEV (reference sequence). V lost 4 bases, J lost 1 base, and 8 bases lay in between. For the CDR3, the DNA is TGTGCCAGCAGTTCTGGAGCGTCCTATAATTCACCCCTCCACTTT. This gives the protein CASSSGASYNSPLHF.

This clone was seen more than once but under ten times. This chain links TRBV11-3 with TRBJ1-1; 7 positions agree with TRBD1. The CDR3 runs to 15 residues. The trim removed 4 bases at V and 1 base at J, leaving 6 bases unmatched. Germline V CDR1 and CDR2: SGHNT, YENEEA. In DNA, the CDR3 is TGTGCCAGCAGCTCTAGTGGACAGGCGAACACTGAAGCTTTCTTT. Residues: CASSSSGQANTEAFF.

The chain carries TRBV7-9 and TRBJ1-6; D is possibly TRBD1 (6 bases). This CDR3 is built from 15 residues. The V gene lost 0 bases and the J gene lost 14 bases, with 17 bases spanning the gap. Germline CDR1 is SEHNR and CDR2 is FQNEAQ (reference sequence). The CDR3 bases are TGTGCCAGCAGCTTAGCGGGCAGGGGACCTAGAACCCTCCACTTT. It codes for CASSLAGRGPRTLHF.

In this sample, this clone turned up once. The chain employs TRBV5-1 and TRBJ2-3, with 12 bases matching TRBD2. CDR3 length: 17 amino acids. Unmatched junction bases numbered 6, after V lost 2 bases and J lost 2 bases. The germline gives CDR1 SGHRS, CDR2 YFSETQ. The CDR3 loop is CASSLASGRASTDTQYF. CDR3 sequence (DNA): TGCGCCAGCAGCTTAGCTAGCGGGAGGGCCTCCACAGATACGCAGTATTTT.

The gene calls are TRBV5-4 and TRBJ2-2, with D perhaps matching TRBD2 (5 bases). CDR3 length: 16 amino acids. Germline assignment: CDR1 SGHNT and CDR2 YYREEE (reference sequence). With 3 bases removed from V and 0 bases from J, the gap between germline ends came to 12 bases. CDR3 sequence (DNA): TGTGCCAGCAGCTATCCACGGGGTACGAACACCGGGGAGCTGTTTTTT. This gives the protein CASSYPRGTNTGELFF.

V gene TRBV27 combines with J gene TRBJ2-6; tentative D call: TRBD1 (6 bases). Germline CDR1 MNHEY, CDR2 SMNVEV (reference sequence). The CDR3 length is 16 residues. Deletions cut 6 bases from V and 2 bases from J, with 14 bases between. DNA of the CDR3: TGTGCCAGCAGCCTCGACCCAGGGGCTGGGGCCAACGTCCTGACTTTC. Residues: CASSLDPGAGANVLTF.

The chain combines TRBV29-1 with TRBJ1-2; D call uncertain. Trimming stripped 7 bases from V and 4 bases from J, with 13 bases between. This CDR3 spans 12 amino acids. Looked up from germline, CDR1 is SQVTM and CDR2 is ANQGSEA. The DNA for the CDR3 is TGCAGCGCCAGCGGTCCGGCCTATGGCTACACCTTC. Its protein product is CSASGPAYGYTF.

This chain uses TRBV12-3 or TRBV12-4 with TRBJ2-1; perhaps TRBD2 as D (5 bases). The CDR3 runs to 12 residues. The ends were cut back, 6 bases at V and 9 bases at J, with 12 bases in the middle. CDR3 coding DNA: TGTGCCAGCAGAGAGAATCTAGCTGAGCAGTTCTTC. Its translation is CASRENLAEQFF.

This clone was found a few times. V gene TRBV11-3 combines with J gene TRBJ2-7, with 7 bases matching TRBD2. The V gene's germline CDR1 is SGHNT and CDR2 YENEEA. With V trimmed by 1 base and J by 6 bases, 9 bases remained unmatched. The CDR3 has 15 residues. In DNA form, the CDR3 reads TGTGCCAGCAGCTTAGGCGGGGCGGGAGACTTCGAGCAGTACTTC. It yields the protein CASSLGGAGDFEQYF. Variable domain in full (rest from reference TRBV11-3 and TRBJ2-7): EAGVVQSPRYKIIEKKQPVAFWCNPISGHNTLYWYLQNLGQGPELLIRYENEEAVDDSQLPKDRFSAERLKGVDSTLKIQPAELGDSAVYLCASSLGGAGDFEQYFGPGTRLTVT.